Following are 18 T cell receptor beta chains from one sample sequenced in a study of blood T cells in healthy people across ages. With a J-beta primer mix and a sample-barcoded 5' primer, a second PCR ran about 7 to 12 cycles. TCRdb re-called the 5' RACE reads through MiXCR, storing one row per CDR3 protein. This table holds 750,000 to 950,000 distinct CDR3 sequences, under 35% found once. The sample was also linked to a second study, of T cells of mothers and their children.

The sequenced material came from blood. Every receptor here comes from a woman aged 40 to 49 in good health.

This rearrangement joins TRBV6-1 to TRBJ1-2; possible D gene TRBD1, 5 bases. V lost 3 bases to trimming and J lost 4 bases, with 12 bases between them. From germline, CDR1 is MNHNS and CDR2 SASEGT. CDR3 length equals 14 residues. The chain's CDR3 is CASSDGGDRYGYTF. The CDR3 coding sequence is TGTGCCAGCAGTGACGGGGGGGACCGCTATGGCTACACCTTC.

The genes are TRBV12-3 or TRBV12-4 and TRBJ2-3; perhaps D is TRBD1 or TRBD2 (5 bases each). Trimming took off 5 bases at V and 4 bases at J, with 16 bases between the two ends. This CDR3 contains 15 residues. CDR3 nucleotides: TGTGCCAGCAGTCTGGGGACCTATCCGGCAGATACGCAGTATTTT. This sequence encodes CASSLGTYPADTQYF.

The chain joins TRBV27 to TRBJ2-3; perhaps TRBD1 as D (6 bases). The CDR3 runs to 16 residues. Germline loops: CDR1 MNHEY, CDR2 SMNVEV (reference sequence). Trimming shortened V by 5 bases and J by 0 bases, and 15 bases separated the two germline ends. The CDR3: CASSQPQGRSTDTQYF. CDR3 DNA sequence: TGTGCCAGCAGTCAACCACAGGGTCGTAGCACAGATACGCAGTATTTT.

This clonotype was counted a few times. This sequence joins TRBV6-1 and TRBJ2-1; TRBD2 agrees at 12 bases. The germline gives CDR1 MNHNS, CDR2 SASEGT. The trim removed 5 bases at V and 8 bases at J, leaving 7 bases unmatched. The CDR3 runs to 15 residues. CDR3 residues: CASSILAGGPDEQFF. The CDR3 bases are TGTGCCAGCAGTATACTAGCGGGGGGACCGGATGAGCAGTTCTTC.

A few counts support this clonotype. This chain joins TRBV28 and TRBJ2-7; TRBD1 agrees at 8 bases. The CDR3 has 14 residues. CDR1 MDHEN and CDR2 SYDVKM come from the germline V gene. V lost 6 bases, J lost 6 bases, and 10 bases stayed unmatched. The CDR3 DNA follows: TGTGCCAGCAGCCAAAGACAGGGGTCGAGCGAGCAGTACTTC. Encoded protein: CASSQRQGSSEQYF.

The chain joins TRBV5-1 to TRBJ1-1; TRBD1 matches 7 bases. This CDR3 spans 14 amino acids. The V segment lost 4 bases and the J segment 2 bases; nucleotides outside the gene matches: 5. From germline, CDR1 is SGHRS and CDR2 YFSETQ. The CDR3, as DNA: TGCGCCAGCAGCCAACAGGGGATAAACACTGAAGCTTTCTTT. The encoded protein is CASSQQGINTEAFF.

The chain has TRBV5-6 and TRBJ2-1; D not certain. The DNA matches TRBJ2-7 better at its end, which makes the J call doubtful. The germline V gene has CDR1 SGHDT and CDR2 YYEEEE. The CDR3 covers 19 residues. CDR3 in amino acids: CASSSTRQNGEDSYNEQYF. The CDR3 DNA sequence: TGTGCCAGCAGCTCGACACGACAAAACGGAGAAGACTCCTACAATGAGCAGTACTTC.

This clonotype has only a few counts. V is TRBV3-1 and J is TRBJ1-1; no clear D. V lost 5 bases to trimming and J lost 6 bases, with 10 bases between them. The germline CDR1 and CDR2 sequences are LGHDT and YNNKEL (reference sequence). CDR3 length: 12 amino acids. The CDR3 sequence: CASSVAGAEAFF. DNA of the CDR3: TGTGCCAGCAGCGTAGCCGGGGCTGAAGCTTTCTTT.

This clonotype was picked up many times. The CDR3 protein is CASSTRSGYTF. In DNA form, the CDR3 reads TGTGCCAGCAGTACAAGGAGTGGCTACACCTTC. The chain uses TRBV6-5 and TRBJ1-2; D call uncertain. This CDR3 comprises 11 residues. The V gene lost 5 bases and the J gene lost 7 bases, with 8 bases spanning the gap. Germline V gives CDR1 MNHEY, CDR2 SVGAGI.

The chain combines TRBV20-1 with TRBJ2-4; TRBD1 is a possible D gene (7 bases). CDR3 length: 15 amino acids. V lost 4 bases and J 13 bases, leaving 26 bases between the germline ends. The germline V gene has CDR1 DFQATT and CDR2 SNEGSKA (reference sequence). The CDR3 reads CSATLGGRGTWEQYF. CDR3 sequence (DNA): TGCAGTGCTACTTTGGGGGGCAGGGGGACCTGGGAGCAGTACTTC.

The table lists this clonotype with a few counts. V usage is TRBV2 and J usage is TRBJ2-7; possibly TRBD1 for D (6 bases). This CDR3 comprises 14 residues. The V gene lost 5 bases and the J gene lost 7 bases, with 18 bases spanning the gap. From germline, CDR1 is SNHLY and CDR2 FYNNEI. Written as DNA, the CDR3 is TGTGCCAGCAGTCAGGGGCAGGGACACAATGAGCAGTACTTC. Protein sequence: CASSQGQGHNEQYF.

The sample holds many counts of this clonotype. This chain uses TRBV4-3 with TRBJ1-2; 7 nucleotides line up with TRBD1. The CDR3 is 14 amino acids. Germline CDR1 LGHNA, CDR2 YSLEER. V lost 4 bases and J lost 4; bases outside the gene matches: 6. CDR3 DNA: TGCGCCAGCAGCCCTAGTGCAGGGGGCTATGGCTACACCTTC. Translating gives CASSPSAGGYGYTF.

This clonotype was seen many times. CDR3 sequence (DNA): TGTGCCAGCAGCTTAATCGGTAGCACAGATACGCAGTATTTT. It translates to CASSLIGSTDTQYF. The chain uses TRBV7-3 and TRBJ2-3, with D uncertain. Trimming cost V 1 base and J 0 bases, with 5 bases left between them. The germline V gene encodes CDR1 SGHTA and CDR2 FQGTGA. The CDR3 contains 14 residues.

This clonotype has only a few counts. The V call is TRBV7-2, the J call TRBJ1-4, with unresolved D. V lost 5 bases and J 7 bases, leaving 17 bases between the germline ends. The germline V gene has CDR1 SGHTA and CDR2 FQGNSA. This CDR3 has 15 residues. In DNA form, the CDR3 reads TGTGCCAGCAGCGGACCGACGAGGCGGGGTGAAAAACTGTTTTTT. Its translation: CASSGPTRRGEKLFF.

This clonotype was seen a handful of times. The rearrangement uses TRBV7-9 and TRBJ1-5; tentatively, D is TRBD1 (5 bases). Germline CDR1 reads SEHNR; CDR2 reads FQNEAQ (reference sequence). Trimming left V 3 bases short and J 2 bases short, with 14 bases between. CDR3 length equals 16 residues. The CDR3 spells CASSFFGGSGNQPQHF. CDR3 in DNA: TGTGCCAGCAGCTTTTTTGGGGGAAGTGGCAATCAGCCCCAGCATTTT. Drawing the rest from reference TRBV7-9 and TRBJ1-5, the complete variable domain is DTGVSQNPRHKITKRGQNVTFRCDPISEHNRLYWYRQTLGQGPEFLTYFQNEAQLEKSRLLSDRFSAERPKGSFSTLEIQRTEQGDSAMYLCASSFFGGSGNQPQHFGDGTRLSIL.

This clonotype has more than one count but fewer than ten. The chain couples TRBV2 to TRBJ2-7, with 7 bases matching TRBD1. The J segment lost 3 bases and the V segment lost 8 bases, leaving 16 bases of the junction unmatched. This CDR3 comprises 16 residues. Germline-derived CDR1 and CDR2 are SNHLY and FYNNEI. The DNA of the CDR3 is TGTGCCAGCCAGAGCTACCGGACAGGCGACGACTACGAGCAGTACTTC. Translating it yields CASQSYRTGDDYEQYF. Together with reference TRBV2 and TRBJ2-7, the CDR3 gives the full variable domain: EPEVTQTPSHQVTQMGQEVILRCVPISNHLYFYWYRQILGQKVEFLVSFYNNEISEKSEIFDDQFSVERPDGSNFTLKIRSTKLEDSAMYFCASQSYRTGDDYEQYFGPGTRLTVT.

This clonotype was counted many times. The CDR3 nucleotides are TGTGCCAGCAGACCATATAGCGGGGCTACGTCCTACAATGAGCAGTTCTTC. This gives the protein CASRPYSGATSYNEQFF. This sequence joins TRBV2 and TRBJ2-1; 8 nucleotides match TRBD2. J was trimmed by 1 base and V by 6 bases; bases with no gene match: 11. In germline, CDR1 is SNHLY, CDR2 FYNNEI. The CDR3 totals 17 residues.

The V call is TRBV7-8, the J call TRBJ2-1; 8 bases fit TRBD2. Germline V gene sequence: CDR1 SGHVS, CDR2 FQNEAQ. The CDR3 loop spans 15 amino acids. V lost 6 bases and J lost 10; bases outside the gene matches: 14. CDR3 amino acids: CASRQGGSGVYEQFF. The CDR3 coding sequence is TGTGCCAGCAGACAGGGAGGTAGCGGGGTTTACGAGCAGTTCTTC.